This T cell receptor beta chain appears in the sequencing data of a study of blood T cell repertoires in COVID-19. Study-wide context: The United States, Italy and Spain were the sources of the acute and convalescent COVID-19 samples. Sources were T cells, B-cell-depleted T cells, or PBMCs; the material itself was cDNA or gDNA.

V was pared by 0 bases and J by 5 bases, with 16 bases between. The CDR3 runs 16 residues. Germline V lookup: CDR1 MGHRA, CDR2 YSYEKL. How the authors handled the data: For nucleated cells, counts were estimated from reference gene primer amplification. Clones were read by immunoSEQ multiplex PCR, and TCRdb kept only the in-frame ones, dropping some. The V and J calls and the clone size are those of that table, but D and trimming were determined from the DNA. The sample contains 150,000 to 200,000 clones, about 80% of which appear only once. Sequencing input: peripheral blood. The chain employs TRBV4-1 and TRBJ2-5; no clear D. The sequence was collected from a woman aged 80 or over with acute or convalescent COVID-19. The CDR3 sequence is CASSQESLFVQETQYF. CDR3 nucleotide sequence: TGCGCCAGCAGCCAAGAAAGTCTCTTTGTTCAGGAGACCCAGTACTTC.